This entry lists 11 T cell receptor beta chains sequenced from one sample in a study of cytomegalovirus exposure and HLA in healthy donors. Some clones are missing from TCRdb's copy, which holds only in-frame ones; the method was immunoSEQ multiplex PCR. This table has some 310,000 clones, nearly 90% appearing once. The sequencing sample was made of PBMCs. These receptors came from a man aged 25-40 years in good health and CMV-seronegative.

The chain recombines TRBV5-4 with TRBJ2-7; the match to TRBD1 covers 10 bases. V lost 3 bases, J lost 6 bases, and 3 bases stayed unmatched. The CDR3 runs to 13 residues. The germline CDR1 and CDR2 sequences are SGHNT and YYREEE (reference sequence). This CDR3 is CASSWDRGREQYF. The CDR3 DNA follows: TGTGCCAGCAGCTGGGACAGGGGTCGCGAGCAGTACTTC.

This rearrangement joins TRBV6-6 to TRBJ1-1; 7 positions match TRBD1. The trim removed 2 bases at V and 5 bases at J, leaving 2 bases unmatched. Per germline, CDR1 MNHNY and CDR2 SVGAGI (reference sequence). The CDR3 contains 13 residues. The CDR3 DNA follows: TGTGCCAGCAGTTACAGGGGGCAAACTGAAGCTTTCTTT. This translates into CASSYRGQTEAFF.

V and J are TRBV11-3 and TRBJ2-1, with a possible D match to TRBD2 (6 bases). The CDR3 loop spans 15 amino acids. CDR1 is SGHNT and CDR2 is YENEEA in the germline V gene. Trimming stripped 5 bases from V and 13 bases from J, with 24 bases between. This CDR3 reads CASSPNGGPTGRQFF. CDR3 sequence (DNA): TGTGCCAGCAGCCCAAACGGGGGACCCACGGGGAGACAGTTCTTC.

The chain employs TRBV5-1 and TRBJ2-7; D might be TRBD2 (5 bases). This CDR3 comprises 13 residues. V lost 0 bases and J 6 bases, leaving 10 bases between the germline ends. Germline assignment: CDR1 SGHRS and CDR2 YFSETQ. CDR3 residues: CASSLASGSEQYF. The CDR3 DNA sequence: TGCGCCAGCAGCTTGGCTTCGGGGAGCGAGCAGTACTTC. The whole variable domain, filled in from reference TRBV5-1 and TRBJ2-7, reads KAGVTQTPRYLIKTRGQQVTLSCSPISGHRSVSWYQQTPGQGLQFLFEYFSETQRNKGNFPGRFSGRQFSNSRSEMNVSTLELGDSALYLCASSLASGSEQYFGPGTRLTVT.

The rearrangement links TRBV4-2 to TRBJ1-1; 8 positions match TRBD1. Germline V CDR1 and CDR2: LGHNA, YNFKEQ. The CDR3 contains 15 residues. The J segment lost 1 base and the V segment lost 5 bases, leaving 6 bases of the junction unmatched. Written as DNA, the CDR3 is TGTGCCAGCAGCAACGGACAGGGCCCGAACACTGAAGCTTTCTTT. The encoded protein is CASSNGQGPNTEAFF.

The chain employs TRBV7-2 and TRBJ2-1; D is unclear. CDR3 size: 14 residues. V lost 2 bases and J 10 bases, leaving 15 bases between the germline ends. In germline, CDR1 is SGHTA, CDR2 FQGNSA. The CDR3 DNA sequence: TGTGCCAGCAGCTTAAACCCCACCGGTTGGGAGCAGTTCTTC. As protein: CASSLNPTGWEQFF. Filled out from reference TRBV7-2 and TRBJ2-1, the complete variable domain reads GAGVSQSPSNKVTEKGKDVELRCDPISGHTALYWYRQSLGQGLEFLIYFQGNSAPDKSGLPSDRFSAERTGGSVSTLTIQRTQQEDSAVYLCASSLNPTGWEQFFGPGTRLTVL.

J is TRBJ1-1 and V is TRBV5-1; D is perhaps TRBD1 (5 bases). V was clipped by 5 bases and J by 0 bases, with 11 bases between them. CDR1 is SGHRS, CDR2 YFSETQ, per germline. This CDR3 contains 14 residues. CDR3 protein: CASSWSGVNTEAFF. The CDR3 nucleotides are TGCGCCAGCAGTTGGTCGGGGGTGAACACTGAAGCTTTCTTT.

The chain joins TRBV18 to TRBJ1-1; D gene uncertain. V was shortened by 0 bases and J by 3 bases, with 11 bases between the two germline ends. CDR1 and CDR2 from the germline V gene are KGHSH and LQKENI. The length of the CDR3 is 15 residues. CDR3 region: CASSPPGGGYTEAFF. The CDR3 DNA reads TGTGCCAGCTCACCACCGGGCGGCGGGTACACTGAAGCTTTCTTT. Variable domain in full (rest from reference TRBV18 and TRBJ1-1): NAGVMQNPRHLVRRRGQEARLRCSPMKGHSHVYWYRQLPEEGLKFMVYLQKENIIDESGMPKERFSAEFPKEGPSILRIQQVVRGDSAAYFCASSPPGGGYTEAFFGQGTRLTVV.

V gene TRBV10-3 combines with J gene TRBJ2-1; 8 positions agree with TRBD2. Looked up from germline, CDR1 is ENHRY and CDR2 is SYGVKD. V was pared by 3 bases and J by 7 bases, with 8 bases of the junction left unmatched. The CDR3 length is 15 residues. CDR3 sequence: CAISDFGGARNEQFF. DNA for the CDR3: TGTGCCATCAGTGACTTCGGGGGGGCTCGGAATGAGCAGTTCTTC.

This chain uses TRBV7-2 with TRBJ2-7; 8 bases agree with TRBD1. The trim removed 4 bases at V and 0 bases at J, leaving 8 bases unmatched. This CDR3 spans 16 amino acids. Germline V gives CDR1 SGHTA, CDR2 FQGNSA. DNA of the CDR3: TGTGCCAGCAGCTATACAGGGGGTTCTTTCTCCTACGAGCAGTACTTC. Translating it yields CASSYTGGSFSYEQYF.

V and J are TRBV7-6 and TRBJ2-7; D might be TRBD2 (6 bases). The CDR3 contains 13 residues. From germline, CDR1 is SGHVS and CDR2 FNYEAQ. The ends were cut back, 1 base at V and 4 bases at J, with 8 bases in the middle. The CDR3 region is CASSLGGGYEQYF. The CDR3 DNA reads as TGTGCCAGCAGCTTAGGGGGAGGATACGAGCAGTACTTC.